This entry lists 4 T cell receptor beta chains sequenced from one sample in a study of cytomegalovirus exposure and HLA in healthy donors (TCRdb year 2017). To prepare the library, the immunoSEQ multiplex PCR assay was applied. Entries here come from immuneACCESS through TCRdb and include only in-frame sequences with V and J called. Some clones fail to appear in such tables; in the studies checked, an unresolved V gene covers under half of the shortfall, and the cause of the remainder is unknown. The sample includes around 300,000 clones, with over 75% observed a single time. Jointly, the top ten make up approximately 0.95% of the sample. What was sequenced was PBMCs. The receptor set was obtained from a woman aged 18-29 years in good health and CMV-seronegative.

The genes are TRBV15 and TRBJ1-2, with D maybe TRBD1 (6 bases). CDR1 is LNHNV, CDR2 YYDKDF, per germline (reference sequence). V was pared by 3 bases and J by 4 bases, with 9 bases between. This CDR3 has 13 residues. CDR3 region: CATSSDRTYGYTF. For the CDR3, the DNA is TGTGCCACCAGCAGCGACAGGACCTATGGCTACACCTTC.

The V gene is TRBV19, the J gene TRBJ2-7; tentative D call: TRBD2 (6 bases). Germline V CDR1 and CDR2: LNHDA, SQIVND (reference sequence). Trimming removed 4 bases at V and 3 bases at J, with 16 bases between. The CDR3 spans 15 residues. In DNA, the CDR3 is TGTGCCAGTAGTAACCTTAAGCGGGCCCGCTACGAGCAGTACTTC. Amino acid sequence: CASSNLKRARYEQYF. Drawing the rest from reference TRBV19 and TRBJ2-7, the complete variable domain is DGGITQSPKYLFRKEGQNVTLSCEQNLNHDAMYWYRQDPGQGLRLIYYSQIVNDFQKGDIAEGYSVSREKKESFPLTVTSAQKNPTAFYLCASSNLKRARYEQYFGPGTRLTVT.

This chain connects TRBV15 to TRBJ2-7, with 7 positions matching TRBD2. Germline trimming cut 3 bases from V and 6 bases from J; bases unmatched to any gene: 2. The CDR3 contains 12 residues. CDR1 and CDR2 from the germline V gene are LNHNV and YYDKDF (reference sequence). CDR3 sequence (DNA): TGTGCCACCAGCAGGGGGGGGGTCGAGCAGTACTTC. Translated, it gives CATSRGGVEQYF.

This clone is a singleton in its sample. In DNA form, the CDR3 reads TGCGCCAGCAGCCAAGATGTAGGAGTCGAGAACACTGAAGCTTTCTTT. Translation gives CASSQDVGVENTEAFF. This rearrangement joins TRBV4-1 to TRBJ1-1, with no clear D. CDR1 and CDR2 from the germline V gene are MGHRA and YSYEKL. V was cut by 0 bases and J by 1 base, with 12 bases left in between. CDR3 size: 16 residues.